This passage covers 8 T cell receptor beta chains from one sample sequenced in a study of blood T cell repertoires in COVID-19. This table comes from immunoSEQ multiplex PCR, and its TCRdb copy is limited to in-frame clones, with some not included. The table lists about 110,000 clones, 70% to 75% of them singletons, with 0.75% to 1% in the top ten. Sequences were obtained from peripheral blood. The receptors were sampled from a human donor with acute or convalescent COVID-19. The donor label of this sample is uncertain.

The count of this clone is one. The chain uses TRBV2 and TRBJ2-3; 10 bases are shared with TRBD1. The germline V gene encodes CDR1 SNHLY and CDR2 FYNNEI. V dropped 6 bases and J dropped 5; count of bases not matched to a gene: 5. The CDR3 totals 14 residues. The CDR3 bases are TGTGCCAGCAGCGACAGGGGGCTTAAAGATACGCAGTATTTT. Amino acids: CASSDRGLKDTQYF.

The chain links TRBV7-9 to TRBJ1-1; tentative D call: TRBD1 (5 bases). This CDR3 spans 13 amino acids. The V and J ends lost 4 bases and 2 bases respectively, with 8 bases between them. Germline V gene lookup returns CDR1 SEHNR and CDR2 FQNEAQ (reference sequence). The CDR3 here is CASSSGGNTEAFF. CDR3 coding DNA: TGTGCCAGCAGCTCCGGGGGTAACACTGAAGCTTTCTTT.

This chain links TRBV5-1 with TRBJ2-2; 7 bases line up with TRBD1. V was clipped by 1 base and J by 7 bases; unmatched bases: 4. Germline V gives CDR1 SGHRS, CDR2 YFSETQ. The CDR3 sequence is 14 residues long. This chain's CDR3 is CASSLTGVDGELFF. The CDR3 DNA reads as TGCGCCAGCAGCTTGACAGGGGTGGACGGGGAGCTGTTTTTT.

This chain joins TRBV7-2 and TRBJ2-6; D not certain. Between the trimmed V and J ends, which lost 0 bases and 0 bases, there was a span of 9 bases. This CDR3 is 17 amino acids long. Germline values: CDR1 SGHTA, CDR2 FQGNSA. Written as DNA, the CDR3 is TGTGCCAGCAGCTTAGCCCTACCTAGCTCTGGGGCCAACGTCCTGACTTTC. Translation gives CASSLALPSSGANVLTF. The whole variable domain, filled in from reference TRBV7-2 and TRBJ2-6, reads GAGVSQSPSNKVTEKGKDVELRCDPISGHTALYWYRQSLGQGLEFLIYFQGNSAPDKSGLPSDRFSAERTGGSVSTLTIQRTQQEDSAVYLCASSLALPSSGANVLTFGAGSRLTVL.

This chain joins TRBV19 and TRBJ1-1; D unresolved. The CDR3 runs to 14 residues. V lost 5 bases, J lost 10 bases, and 20 bases lay in between. Germline lookup yields CDR1 LNHDA and CDR2 SQIVND (reference sequence). The chain's CDR3 is CASSPITGFVRAFF. The CDR3 DNA follows: TGTGCCAGTAGTCCAATCACGGGATTCGTAAGAGCTTTCTTT.

This chain joins TRBV13 and TRBJ2-2; 8 nucleotides match TRBD2. Germline CDR1 is PRHDT and CDR2 is FYEKMQ (reference sequence). The CDR3 loop spans 15 amino acids. V was pared by 5 bases and J by 8 bases, with 10 bases of the junction left unmatched. Here the CDR3 reads CASSPSGGPEGELFF. CDR3 bases: TGTGCCAGCAGCCCCAGCGGGGGTCCGGAAGGGGAGCTGTTTTTT.

The chain couples TRBV5-1 to TRBJ2-7, with D perhaps matching TRBD2 (5 bases). The CDR3 totals 12 residues. From germline, CDR1 is SGHRS and CDR2 YFSETQ. The ends were cut back, 7 bases at V and 6 bases at J, with 14 bases in the middle. CDR3 loop: CASGSYRGEQYF. The CDR3, as DNA: TGCGCCAGCGGGAGTTATCGGGGCGAGCAGTACTTC.

The gene calls are TRBV28 and TRBJ2-3; perhaps TRBD1 as D (5 bases). CDR3 length equals 15 residues. V lost 3 bases and J lost 1, with 11 bases in between. Looked up from germline, CDR1 is MDHEN and CDR2 is SYDVKM. The CDR3 sequence: CASSLVARGTDTQYF. The CDR3 DNA reads as TGTGCCAGCAGTTTGGTCGCCAGGGGCACAGATACGCAGTATTTT.